This TCR beta chain was captured in a study of shared clonotypes between healthy human individuals. CD8 cells classed as naive were CD45RO-negative and positively selected for CCR7, excluding terminally differentiated effector memory CD45RA+ cells. Recent vaccinations or acute infections were absent in the healthy HIV-negative adult donors. Sequenced by immunoSEQ multiplex PCR; TCRdb stores in-frame clones only, minus some. The profile covers approximately 2,000,000 clones, with around 93% appearing a single time and about 1.6% taken by the ten largest. This CDR3 has 14 amino acids. Germline V gene sequence: CDR1 LNHNV, CDR2 YYDKDF (reference sequence). V was cut by 5 bases and J by 3 bases, with 14 bases left in between.

Sequencing was done on a sample of naive CD8+ T cells from PBMCs. This chain connects TRBV15 to TRBJ2-7; D is uncertain. The receptor comes from a man aged 18-30 years in good health. Some clones in this sample may be carry-over from other donors' samples. The CDR3, as DNA: TGTGCCACCAGCCACCGGACGGTCTTCTACGAGCAGTACTTC. It specifies CATSHRTVFYEQYF.